This TCR beta chain was captured in a study of beta chain features in type 1 diabetes. This clone was seen only once. What it binds is unknown. General observations from the study: Type 1 diabetes patients showed a moderate but significant shortening of TCRB CDR3s in all four CD4+ subsets.

The germline gives CDR1 GTSNPN, CDR2 SVGIG (reference sequence). The CDR3 length is 14 residues. V was clipped by 3 bases and J by 9 bases; unmatched bases: 5. The authors reverse transcribed all of the isolated RNA, so sequencing captured expressed TCRB transcripts. Profiling relied on immunoSEQ multiplex PCR, and the TCRdb table lists in-frame clones only, not all of them. The repertoire has 600,000 to 700,000 clones, approximately 13% of them found once; the top ten carry around 0.12%. The V gene is TRBV30, the J gene TRBJ1-6; 10 bases line up with TRBD1. The specimen was naive CD4+ T cells from blood. This sequence originates from a man aged 25-40 years with type 1 diabetes. The CDR3 sequence: CAWRKTGGSSPLHF. The CDR3 nucleotides are TGTGCCTGGAGAAAGACAGGGGGCTCTTCACCCCTCCACTTT.